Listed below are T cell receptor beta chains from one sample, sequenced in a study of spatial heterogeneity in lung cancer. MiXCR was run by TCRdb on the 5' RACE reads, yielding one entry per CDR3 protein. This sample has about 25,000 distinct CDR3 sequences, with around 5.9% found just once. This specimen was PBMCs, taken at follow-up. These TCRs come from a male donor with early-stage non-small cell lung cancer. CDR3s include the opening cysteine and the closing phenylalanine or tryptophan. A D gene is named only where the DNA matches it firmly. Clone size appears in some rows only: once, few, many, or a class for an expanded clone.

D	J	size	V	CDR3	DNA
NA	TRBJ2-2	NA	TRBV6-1	CASSDWGYRTGELFF	TGTGCCAGCAGTGATTGGGGGTATAGGACCGGGGAGCTGTTTTTT
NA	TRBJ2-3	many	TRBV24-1	CATSDRGMGADTQYF	TGTGCCACCAGTGACAGGGGCATGGGAGCGGATACGCAGTATTTT
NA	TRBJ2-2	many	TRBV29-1	CSVGSHSTGELFF	TGCAGCGTTGGGTCACATTCCACCGGGGAGCTGTTTTTT
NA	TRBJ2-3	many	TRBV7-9	CASSLLGDTQYF	TGTGCCAGCAGCTTACTGGGAGATACGCAGTATTTT
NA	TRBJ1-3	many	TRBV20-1	CSASGGNIGNTIYF	TGCAGTGCTAGTGGGGGGAATATTGGAAACACCATATATTTT
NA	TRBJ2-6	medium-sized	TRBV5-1	CASGSGANVLTF	TGCGCCAGCGGGTCTGGGGCCAACGTCCTGACTTTC
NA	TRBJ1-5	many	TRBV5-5	CASSLVGGDSNQPQHF	TGTGCCAGCAGCTTGGTGGGGGGAGATAGCAATCAGCCCCAGCATTTT
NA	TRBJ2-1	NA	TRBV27	CASPHFGEQFF	TGTGCCAGCCCCCATTTTGGCGAGCAGTTCTTC
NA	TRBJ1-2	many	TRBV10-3	CAISTLGQDYGYTF	TGTGCCATCAGCACCCTAGGACAAGACTATGGCTACACCTTC
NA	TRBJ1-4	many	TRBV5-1	CASSLTATNEKLFF	TGCGCCAGCAGCTTGACAGCCACGAATGAAAAACTGTTTTTT
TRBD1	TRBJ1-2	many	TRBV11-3	CASSFPTGRKGYTF	TGTGCCAGCAGCTTCCCGACAGGGCGAAAGGGCTACACCTTC
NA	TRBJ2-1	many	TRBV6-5	CASSYSRGSYNEQFF	TGTGCCAGCAGTTACTCCAGGGGCAGCTACAATGAGCAGTTCTTC
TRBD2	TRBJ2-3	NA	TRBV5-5	CASTLHRLASDTQYF	TGTGCCAGCACCTTGCACCGACTAGCTTCAGATACGCAGTATTTT
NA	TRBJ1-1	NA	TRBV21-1	CASSKELGNMNTEAFF	TGTGCCAGCAGCAAAGAATTGGGTAACATGAACACTGAAGCTTTCTTT
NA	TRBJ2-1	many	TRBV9	CASSVGRGTSYNEQFF	TGTGCCAGCAGCGTAGGACGAGGGACCTCCTACAATGAGCAGTTCTTC
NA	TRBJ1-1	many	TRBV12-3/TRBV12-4	CASTPLTGPNTEAFF	TGTGCCAGCACCCCCTTGACAGGACCGAACACTGAAGCTTTCTTT
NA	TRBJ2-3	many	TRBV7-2	CASRRGGDTQYF	TGTGCCAGCAGGAGGGGTGGAGATACGCAGTATTTT
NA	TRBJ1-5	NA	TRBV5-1	CASSLAQGTQPQHF	TGCGCCAGCAGCTTGGCGCAGGGGACTCAGCCCCAGCATTTT
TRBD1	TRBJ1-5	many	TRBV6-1	CASSLILGQGRQPQHF	TGTGCCAGCAGTCTCATTTTAGGACAGGGGCGTCAGCCCCAGCATTTT
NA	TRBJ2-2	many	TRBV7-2	CASTQVAGGTGELFF	TGTGCCAGCACCCAAGTGGCAGGAGGGACCGGGGAGCTGTTTTTT
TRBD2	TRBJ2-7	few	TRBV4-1	CASSLGLAGLFTYEQYF	TGCGCCAGCAGCCTGGGACTAGCGGGCCTATTTACCTACGAGCAGTACTTC
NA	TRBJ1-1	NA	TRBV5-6	CASSFWGVNTEAFF	TGTGCCAGCAGCTTCTGGGGGGTGAACACTGAAGCTTTCTTT
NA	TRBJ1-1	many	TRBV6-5	CASSATALLAEAFF	TGTGCCAGCAGCGCGACAGCACTATTGGCTGAAGCTTTCTTT
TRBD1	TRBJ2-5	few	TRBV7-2	CAMGDRGQETQYF	TGTGCCATGGGAGACAGGGGCCAAGAGACCCAGTACTTC
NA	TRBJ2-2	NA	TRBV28	CASSLIPAANTGELFF	TGTGCCAGCAGTTTAATCCCAGCGGCGAACACCGGGGAGCTGTTTTTT
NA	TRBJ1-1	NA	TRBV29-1	CSVKGRGMNTEAFF	TGCAGCGTGAAGGGTCGGGGGATGAACACTGAAGCTTTCTTT
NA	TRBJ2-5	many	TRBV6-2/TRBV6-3	CASAGRQETQYF	TGTGCCAGCGCAGGGCGCCAAGAGACCCAGTACTTC
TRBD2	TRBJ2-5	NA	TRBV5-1	CASRPSGGKETQYF	TGCGCCAGCAGACCTAGCGGGGGTAAAGAGACCCAGTACTTC
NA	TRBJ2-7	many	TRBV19	CASSLDRSYEQYF	TGTGCCAGTAGTCTTGACAGGTCCTACGAGCAGTACTTC
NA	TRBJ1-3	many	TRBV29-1	CSVVTSGNTIYF	TGCAGCGTTGTGACCTCTGGAAACACCATATATTTT
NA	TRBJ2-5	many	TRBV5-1	CASSLAPGEQETQYF	TGCGCCAGCAGCTTGGCTCCAGGGGAACAAGAGACCCAGTACTTC
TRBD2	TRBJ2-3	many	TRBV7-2	CASSWASGDTQYF	TGTGCCAGCAGCTGGGCTAGCGGGGATACGCAGTATTTT
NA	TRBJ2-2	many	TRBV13	CTSSPRIGAGELFF	TGTACCAGCAGCCCACGAATAGGGGCCGGGGAGCTGTTTTTT
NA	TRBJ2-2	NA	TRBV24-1	CATSAGLAGELFF	TGTGCCACCAGTGCAGGGTTAGCCGGGGAGCTGTTTTTT
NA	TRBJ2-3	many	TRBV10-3	CAISESKGFTDTQYF	TGTGCCATCAGTGAGTCGAAAGGCTTCACAGATACGCAGTATTTT
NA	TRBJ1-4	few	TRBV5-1	CASSLAQGSREKLFF	TGCGCCAGCAGCTTGGCCCAGGGGAGTAGGGAAAAACTGTTTTTT
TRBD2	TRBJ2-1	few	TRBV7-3	CASSPTSGANNEQFF	TGTGCCAGCAGCCCTACTAGCGGGGCCAACAATGAGCAGTTCTTC
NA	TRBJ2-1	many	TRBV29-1	CSVEDPQRSYNEQFF	TGCAGCGTTGAAGATCCACAGCGCTCCTACAATGAGCAGTTCTTC
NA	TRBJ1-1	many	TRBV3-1	CASSRFGGTEAFF	TGTGCCAGCAGCCGTTTCGGGGGGACTGAAGCTTTCTTT
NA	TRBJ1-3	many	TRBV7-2	CASSLNSGNTIYF	TGTGCCAGCAGCTTAAACTCTGGAAACACCATATATTTT
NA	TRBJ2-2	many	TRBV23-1	CASSQLRENTGELFF	TGCGCCAGCAGTCAACTCAGAGAGAACACCGGGGAGCTGTTTTTT
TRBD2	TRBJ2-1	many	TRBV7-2	CASSFPSGGSYNEQFF	TGTGCCAGCAGCTTTCCTAGCGGAGGCTCCTACAATGAGCAGTTCTTC
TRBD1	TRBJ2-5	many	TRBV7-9	CASRLTGVETQYF	TGTGCCAGCAGATTAACAGGGGTGGAGACCCAGTACTTC